This T cell receptor beta chain originates from a study of naive and memory T cell subsets. Both TRBC1 and TRBC2 were covered by a beta constant-region primer of two equimolar oligonucleotides. The cDNA 3' end received a ligated single-stranded oligonucleotide carrying the SP2 primer and a 12-nucleotide UMI. Ligated cDNA was amplified by four rounds of PCR with nested alpha and beta constant-region primers and SP2. MiXCR was run by TCRdb on the UMI-ligation and nested PCR reads, yielding one entry per CDR3 protein. The sample contains some 100,000 distinct CDR3 sequences, 6% to 7.5% of which appear only once. Germline V gene sequence: CDR1 SGHDN, CDR2 FVKESK. V was cut by 2 bases and J by 5 bases, with 8 bases left in between. The length of the CDR3 is 13 residues. Alpha and beta libraries were amplified separately from the second PCR onward.

This sequence joins TRBV14 and TRBJ2-3; D is unclear. This TCR derives from a human donor in good health. The sample taken for sequencing was central memory CD4+ T cells from blood. CDR3 DNA: TGTGCCAGCAGCCAAAACGAAGGAGATACGCAGTATTTT. This gives the protein CASSQNEGDTQYF. The full variable domain, with the rest looked up from reference TRBV14 and TRBJ2-3, is EAGVTQFPSHSVIEKGQTVTLRCDPISGHDNLYWYRRVMGKEIKFLLHFVKESKQDESGMPNNRFLAERTGGTYSTLKVQPAELEDSGVYFCASSQNEGDTQYFGPGTRLTVL.